This T cell receptor (beta chain) was sequenced in a study of T cell responses to AZD1222 COVID-19 vaccine. Some clones are missing from TCRdb's copy, which holds only in-frame ones; the method was immunoSEQ multiplex PCR. The repertoire holds roughly 84,000 clones, with approximately 83% as singletons. General study findings and limits: Vaccination with two AZD1222 doses was followed by a rise in Spike-specific TCR breadth and depth. Clonal diversity may have been underestimated in mostly white British donors.

V lost 5 bases and J lost 9; bases outside the gene matches: 18. Germline assignment: CDR1 SGHVS and CDR2 FNYEAQ. This CDR3 is built from 17 residues. Of note for this clone: Its target is not known.

The input for sequencing was peripheral blood, taken 28 days after the second AZD1222 dose. The chain employs TRBV7-6 and TRBJ2-1; TRBD1 aligns across 8 bases. This sequence originates from an adult who received the AZD1222 COVID-19 vaccine. CDR3 sequence: CASSRFTGQGAPGEQFF. The DNA of the CDR3 is TGTGCCAGCAGCCGTTTCACCGGACAGGGCGCCCCCGGTGAGCAGTTCTTC.